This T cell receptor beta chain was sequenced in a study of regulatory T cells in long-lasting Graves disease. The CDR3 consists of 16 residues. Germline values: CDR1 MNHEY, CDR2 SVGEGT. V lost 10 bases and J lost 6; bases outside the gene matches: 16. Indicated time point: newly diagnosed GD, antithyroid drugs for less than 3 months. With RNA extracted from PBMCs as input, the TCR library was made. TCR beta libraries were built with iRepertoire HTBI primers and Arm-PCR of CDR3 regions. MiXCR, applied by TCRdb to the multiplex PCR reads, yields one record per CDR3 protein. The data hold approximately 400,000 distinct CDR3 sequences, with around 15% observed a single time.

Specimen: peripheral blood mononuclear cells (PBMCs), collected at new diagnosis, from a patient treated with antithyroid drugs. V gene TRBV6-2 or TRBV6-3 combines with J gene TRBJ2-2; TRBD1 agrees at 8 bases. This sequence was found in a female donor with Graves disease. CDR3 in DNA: TGTGCCACCCCACCGGCCAGGGGGCTCTGGTCCGGGGAGCTGTTTTTT. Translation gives CATPPARGLWSGELFF.